These 12 T cell receptor beta chains originate from one sample sequenced in a study of shared clonotypes between healthy human individuals (dated by TCRdb to about 2020). The library relied on the immunoSEQ multiplex PCR assay. TCRdb obtained this table from immuneACCESS and retained in-frame rearrangements with V and J assigned. These tables miss some clones; where compared with another copy, unresolved V genes account for less than half of the shortfall, and the remainder is unexplained. This sample has approximately 1,000,000 clones in its table, and 70% to 85% of those were observed once. The top ten constitute about 0.94% of the sample. Sequenced input: memory CD4+ T cells from PBMCs. The cell subset or site tag for this specimen amounts to: CD45RA-negative fraction. The receptors shown here come from a man between 18 and 35 years old in good health. Some clones in this sample may be carry-over from other donors' samples.

The chain combines TRBV7-8 with TRBJ1-1; 7 bases map to TRBD1. J was trimmed by 4 bases and V by 5 bases; bases with no gene match: 10. Germline loops: CDR1 SGHVS, CDR2 FQNEAQ. This CDR3 has 15 amino acids. The CDR3 nucleotides are TGTGCCAGCAGCCGCCAGGCGACAGGGATCACTGAAGCTTTCTTT. It encodes CASSRQATGITEAFF.

CDR3 protein: CASSSTGAALYEQYF. CDR3 sequence (DNA): TGTGCCAGCAGCTCAACAGGGGCGGCCCTCTACGAGCAGTACTTC. The chain combines TRBV7-2 with TRBJ2-7, with 7 bases aligning to TRBD1. This CDR3 has 15 residues. CDR1 SGHTA and CDR2 FQGNSA come from the germline V gene. Trimming cost V 4 bases and J 3 bases; bases outside gene matches: 9. Looking up the rest from reference TRBV7-2 and TRBJ2-7 gives the full variable domain: GAGVSQSPSNKVTEKGKDVELRCDPISGHTALYWYRQSLGQGLEFLIYFQGNSAPDKSGLPSDRFSAERTGGSVSTLTIQRTQQEDSAVYLCASSSTGAALYEQYFGPGTRLTVT.

The CDR3 coding sequence is TGCGCCAGCAGCTCGAGAACCTCCGGGGGAGGAGGGGAGCTGTTTTTT. Its translation: CASSSRTSGGGGELFF. The chain couples TRBV5-1 to TRBJ2-2, with D perhaps matching TRBD2 (6 bases). Looked up from germline, CDR1 is SGHRS and CDR2 is YFSETQ. CDR3 length equals 16 residues. Trimming removed 3 bases at V and 8 bases at J, with 20 bases between.

Notes on this clone: The sample holds other DNA sequences that translate to the same CDR3. This chain links TRBV5-1 with TRBJ2-5, with 9 bases fitting TRBD2. The ends lost 4 bases at V and 2 bases at J; junction bases unmatched: 3. CDR3 size: 14 residues. Per germline, CDR1 SGHRS and CDR2 YFSETQ. The CDR3 protein is CASSPTSGQETQYF. The CDR3 DNA follows: TGCGCCAGCAGCCCGACTAGCGGACAAGAGACCCAGTACTTC. The full variable domain, completed using reference TRBV5-1 and TRBJ2-5, is KAGVTQTPRYLIKTRGQQVTLSCSPISGHRSVSWYQQTPGQGLQFLFEYFSETQRNKGNFPGRFSGRQFSNSRSEMNVSTLELGDSALYLCASSPTSGQETQYFGPGTRLLVL.

The chain joins TRBV27 to TRBJ2-1; 10 bases match TRBD2. Trimming took 3 bases from V and 9 from J; bases not matched to a gene: 8. The CDR3 is 15 residues long. Germline loops: CDR1 MNHEY, CDR2 SMNVEV (reference sequence). This CDR3 reads CASSFRAGGGREQFF. CDR3 nucleotides: TGTGCCAGCAGTTTCAGAGCGGGAGGGGGCCGTGAGCAGTTCTTC.

Notes on this clone: Given a much more abundant clone one base away, this may be a read error. V gene TRBV7-9 combines with J gene TRBJ2-7, with 9 positions matching TRBD2. Germline assignment: CDR1 SEHNR and CDR2 FQNEAQ (reference sequence). This CDR3 comprises 16 residues. V dropped 6 bases and J dropped 6; count of bases not matched to a gene: 15. In DNA form, the CDR3 reads TGTGCCAGCAGTCGTCCCGGGACTAGCAGGAGTACCGAGCAGTACTTC. Translating gives CASSRPGTSRSTEQYF.

This sequence joins TRBV7-2 and TRBJ1-5; D is unclear. This CDR3 spans 13 amino acids. Germline V gene data show CDR1 as SGHTA and CDR2 as FQGNSA. The germline V and J ends were trimmed by 4 bases and 1 base, with 5 bases remaining between them. In nucleotides, the CDR3 is TGTGCCAGCAGCTCGGAAAGCAATCAGCCCCAGCATTTT. Translating gives CASSSESNQPQHF.

This clone has a single count. V and J are TRBV5-1 and TRBJ2-7; perhaps TRBD2 as D (5 bases). This CDR3 contains 15 residues. Looked up from germline, CDR1 is SGHRS and CDR2 is YFSETQ. V dropped 4 bases and J dropped 3 bases, with 17 bases sitting between them. CDR3 in amino acids: CASSPEEARGYEQYF. The CDR3 nucleotides are TGCGCCAGCAGCCCCGAGGAGGCTCGAGGCTACGAGCAGTACTTC.

This clone was seen at least ten times. The same CDR3 is also encoded by other DNA sequences in this sample. This chain uses TRBV5-1 with TRBJ1-5; 10 bases map to TRBD1. Germline V gene data show CDR1 as SGHRS and CDR2 as YFSETQ. The length of the CDR3 is 15 residues. Germline trimming cut 4 bases from V and 3 bases from J; bases unmatched to any gene: 4. CDR3 residues: CASSGGTGDNQPQHF. CDR3 nucleotide sequence: TGCGCCAGCAGCGGAGGGACAGGGGACAATCAGCCCCAGCATTTT. Together with reference TRBV5-1 and TRBJ1-5, the CDR3 gives the full variable domain: KAGVTQTPRYLIKTRGQQVTLSCSPISGHRSVSWYQQTPGQGLQFLFEYFSETQRNKGNFPGRFSGRQFSNSRSEMNVSTLELGDSALYLCASSGGTGDNQPQHFGDGTRLSIL.

Only one count was recorded for this clone. The chain joins TRBV19 to TRBJ2-3, with 9 bases fitting TRBD2. The CDR3 loop spans 16 amino acids. Germline V gene lookup returns CDR1 LNHDA and CDR2 SQIVND (reference sequence). V gave up 3 bases and J gave up 0 bases; unmatched junction bases: 4. The CDR3, as DNA: TGTGCCAGTAGTATCTTTGCGGGAGGGAGCACAGATACGCAGTATTTT. Amino acid sequence: CASSIFAGGSTDTQYF.

The chain is built from TRBV7-2 and TRBJ2-1, with no clear D. The V gene's germline CDR1 is SGHTA and CDR2 FQGNSA. V lost 1 base and J lost 9, with 7 bases in between. CDR3 length: 12 amino acids. The CDR3 nucleotides read TGTGCCAGCAGCTTAGGCTGGGTTGAGCAGTTCTTC. As protein: CASSLGWVEQFF.

The chain carries TRBV7-9 and TRBJ2-2; 7 bases are shared with TRBD1. The CDR3 length is 15 residues. Germline V gene data show CDR1 as SEHNR and CDR2 as FQNEAQ (reference sequence). V gave up 5 bases and J gave up 7 bases; unmatched junction bases: 10. CDR3 loop: CASSRERTGGGELFF. Written as DNA, the CDR3 is TGTGCCAGCAGCAGAGAACGGACAGGAGGCGGGGAGCTGTTTTTT.